A selection of T cell receptor beta chains follows, all from one sample in a study of blood T cells in healthy people across ages. TCRdb passed the 5' RACE reads through MiXCR, listing each CDR3 protein once. This sample has about 1,400,000 distinct CDR3 sequences; almost 60% occur once, and the top ten carry 5.5% to 8%. Sequenced input: blood. All receptors derive from a young man in good health. Each CDR3 is given with its conserved first and last residue. A D gene is named only where the DNA matches it firmly. The size entry is marked missing in some rows and otherwise reads once, few, many or a size class.

>TRBV14|-|-|TRBJ2-1
TGTGCCAGCAGCCAAGAAGGGAGTGGGTTTTACAATGAGCAGTTCTTC
CASSQEGSGFYNEQFF
>TRBV7-9|-|-|TRBJ2-7
TGTACCAGCACCGTAGGGGCGGGTTCCTACGAGCAGTACTTC
CTSTVGAGSYEQYF
>TRBV2|-|-|TRBJ2-1
TGTGCCAGCAGAGAGAGCCCGCAGGGGGGGCTCTGGTACAATGAGCAGTTCTTC
CASRESPQGGLWYNEQFF
>TRBV4-3|-|-|TRBJ2-3
TGCGCCAGCAGCCAAGATAACGTAAATACGCAGTATTTT
CASSQDNVNTQYF
>TRBV6-4|-|-|TRBJ2-2
TGTGCCAGCAGTCCTAGCTTGCCCGGGAAGCTGTTTTTT
CASSPSLPGKLFF
>TRBV7-9|-|TRBD2|TRBJ2-1
TGTGCCAGCAGCACCCGCCCTATGCGACTAGCGGGTGGAAACAATGAGCAGTTCTTC
CASSTRPMRLAGGNNEQFF
>TRBV6-5|few|-|TRBJ2-7
TGTGCCAGCATGGAACCCATTAGCTACGAGCAGTACTTC
CASMEPISYEQYF
>TRBV5-1|once|-|TRBJ2-7
TGCGCCAGCAGCTCGAGGGACTGCGAGCAGTACTTC
CASSSRDCEQYF
>TRBV29-1|-|-|TRBJ2-7
TGCAGCGCTCAAACAGTGTTCTCCGACGAGCAGTACTTC
CSAQTVFSDEQYF
>TRBV5-6|-|-|TRBJ1-2
TGTGCCAGCATACTGGGCTCCCGTCGGGGTGGCTACACCTTC
CASILGSRRGGYTF
>TRBV3-1|-|-|TRBJ2-1
TGTGCCAGCAGCAGAACAGGGAACCAAGAGACCCAGTTCTTC
CASSRTGNQETQFF
>TRBV27|few|TRBD2|TRBJ2-1
TGTGCCAGCAGTTTTGACCCCTTAGCGGGAGACTTAAATGAGCAGTTCTTC
CASSFDPLAGDLNEQFF
>TRBV6-5|-|-|TRBJ2-1
TGTGCCAGCAGTTACTCGAGGAGATCTGAGCAGTTCTTC
CASSYSRRSEQFF
>TRBV4-1|-|-|TRBJ1-2
TGCGCCAGCAGCCATGTTAAGGATAACTATGGCTACACCTTC
CASSHVKDNYGYTF
>TRBV6-6|few|-|TRBJ2-7
TGTGCCAGCAGTTTTATAGGCGAGCAGTACTTC
CASSFIGEQYF
>TRBV29-1|-|TRBD2|TRBJ2-3
TGCAGCGTGGCGGGACTAGAGCTAGCAGATACGCAGTATTTT
CSVAGLELADTQYF
>TRBV7-2|-|TRBD1|TRBJ1-6
TGTGCCAGCAGCCCTCGGACAGGGGGAGCATCACCCCTCCACTTT
CASSPRTGGASPLHF
>TRBV5-5|-|TRBD1|TRBJ2-7
TGTGCCAGCAGCTTACATACCGGGACAGGATTCCCCTACGAGCAGTACTTC
CASSLHTGTGFPYEQYF
>TRBV3-1|-|-|TRBJ2-7
TGTGCCAGCAGCCATCGTACTAACGAGCAGTACTTC
CASSHRTNEQYF
>TRBV7-9|-|-|TRBJ1-6
TGTGCCAGCAGCTTACCCCCGGTGGCAGGTGATTCACCCCTCCACTTT
CASSLPPVAGDSPLHF
>TRBV29-1|many|TRBD1|TRBJ1-2
TGCAGCGTTGAAGGCGGACAGGGGCGGAGCTACACCTTC
CSVEGGQGRSYTF
>TRBV4-1|-|-|TRBJ1-1
TGCGCCAGCAGCCATTCGGACTCCTTCACTGAAGCTTTCTTT
CASSHSDSFTEAFF
>TRBV5-1|-|TRBD2|TRBJ2-4
TGCGCCAGCAGCAACGTACTCCTAGCGGACCGACCACTAGCCAAAAACATTCAGTACTTC
CASSNVLLADRPLAKNIQYF
>TRBV5-1|-|TRBD2|TRBJ2-1
TGCGCCAGCAGCCCCGGGACTAACTACGAGCAGTTCTTC
CASSPGTNYEQFF
>TRBV20-1|few|-|TRBJ2-1
TGCAGTGCCCACAATTACAATGAGCAGTTCTTC
CSAHNYNEQFF
>TRBV20-1|-|-|TRBJ1-2
TGCAGTGCTAGTGGAGGGATTAGATATGGCTACACCTTC
CSASGGIRYGYTF
>TRBV13|-|-|TRBJ2-2
TGTGCCAGCAGCTTATTATATTCGAACACCGGGGAGCTGTTTTTT
CASSLLYSNTGELFF